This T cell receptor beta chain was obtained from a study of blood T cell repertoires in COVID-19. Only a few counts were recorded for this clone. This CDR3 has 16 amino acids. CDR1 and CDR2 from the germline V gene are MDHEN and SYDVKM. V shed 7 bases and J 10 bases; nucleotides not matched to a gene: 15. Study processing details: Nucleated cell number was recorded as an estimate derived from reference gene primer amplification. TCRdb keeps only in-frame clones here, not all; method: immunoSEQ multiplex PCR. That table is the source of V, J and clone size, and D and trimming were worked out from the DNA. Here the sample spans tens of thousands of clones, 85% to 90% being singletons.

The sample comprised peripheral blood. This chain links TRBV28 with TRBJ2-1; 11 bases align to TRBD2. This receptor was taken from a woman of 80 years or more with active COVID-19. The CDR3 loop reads CASTTSGTSGRVEQFF. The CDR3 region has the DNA TGTGCCAGCACTACGAGTGGGACTAGCGGTCGTGTAGAGCAGTTCTTC.